This T cell receptor beta chain was captured by sequencing in a study of blood T cell repertoires in COVID-19. Profiling relied on immunoSEQ multiplex PCR, and the TCRdb table lists in-frame clones only, not all of them. The sample records about 200,000 clones, just over 85% being singletons. The CDR3 has 13 residues. V dropped 2 bases and J dropped 6 bases, with 10 bases sitting between them. CDR1 is MNHEY and CDR2 is SVGAGI in the germline V gene. The TCR was taken from a woman between 40 and 55 years old with acute COVID-19. The chain uses TRBV6-5 and TRBJ1-2; D is unresolved. Sequencing was performed on PBMCs or T cells enriched from blood (not recorded which). The DNA for the CDR3 is TGTGCCAGCAGTTACGGGGAGTCGGATGGCTACACCTTC. Protein product: CASSYGESDGYTF.